The present TCR beta chain was sequenced within a study of early T cells in non-severe SARS-CoV-2 infection. Across the whole study: Bulk RNA isolated from unsorted whole blood underwent sequencing; chains were not paired.

CDR1 is SEHNR and CDR2 is FQNEAQ in the germline V gene (reference sequence). The ends were cut back, 2 bases at V and 6 bases at J, with 7 bases in the middle. There are 12 residues in the CDR3. This clonotype occurred many times. The TCR library protocol was used to attach unique molecular identifiers. These identifiers were attached to individual cDNA molecules. TCRdb re-called the 5' RACE reads with MiXCR, one entry per CDR3 protein. This sample has roughly 80,000 distinct CDR3 sequences, with about 11% found just once. This sequence originates from an adult who was a healthcare worker with PCR-confirmed SARS-CoV-2 infection or an uninfected control (not recorded which). The sequences come from whole blood, collected at baseline. The chain uses TRBV7-9 and TRBJ1-1, with D hard to call. The CDR3 region has the DNA TGTGCCAGCAGCTTATTTCGGGCTGAAGCTTTCTTT. Its translation: CASSLFRAEAFF.